This TCR beta chain was recorded in a study of cytomegalovirus exposure and HLA in healthy donors. General study findings and limits: Previously analyzed data showed that most TCR beta V segments were productive at a frequency of about 87% or about 30%. Presence/absence analyses supposed approximately even sequencing depth among donors.

The PCR employed 60 Vbeta primers together with 13 Jbeta primers. Measured with immunoSEQ multiplex PCR; TCRdb has only the in-frame clones, and not every one. The table lists 180,000 or so clones. The germline gives CDR1 SNHLY, CDR2 FYNNEI. The V end lost 4 bases, the J end lost 10 bases, and 4 bases lay between the germline ends. This CDR3 spans 9 amino acids. About this clone itself: The antigen is unknown.

The sequence came from a boy between 10 and 17 years old in good health and CMV-seronegative. The genes are TRBV2 and TRBJ1-2; no clear D gene. Sequences were obtained from PBMCs. This chain's CDR3 is CASSASYTF. In DNA form, the CDR3 reads TGTGCCAGCAGTGCGTCCTACACCTTC. The whole variable domain, filled in from reference TRBV2 and TRBJ1-2, reads EPEVTQTPSHQVTQMGQEVILRCVPISNHLYFYWYRQILGQKVEFLVSFYNNEISEKSEIFDDQFSVERPDGSNFTLKIRSTKLEDSAMYFCASSASYTFGSGTRLTVV.